This T cell receptor (beta chain) was captured in a study of blood T cell repertoires in COVID-19. Study information: The samples span acute and convalescent COVID-19 from the United States, Italy and Spain. From T cells, B-cell-depleted T cells, or PBMCs came the material, which was cDNA or gDNA.

In germline, CDR1 is MNHEY, CDR2 SVGEGT. Trimming shortened V by 0 bases and J by 0 bases, and 13 bases separated the two germline ends. The length of the CDR3 is 17 residues. As originally analysed: Estimates of nucleated cell counts were drawn from the amplification of reference gene primers. Data came from immunoSEQ multiplex PCR; TCRdb stores just in-frame clones and leaves some out. Clone size and the V and J calls come from that table; the DNA yielded D and trimming. The data show 65,000 to 85,000 clones, around 90% seen once. The gene calls are TRBV6-2 or TRBV6-3 and TRBJ2-3; tentatively, D is TRBD2 (6 bases). This receptor was obtained from a human donor in a cohort sampled during active COVID-19. What was sequenced was peripheral blood. The CDR3 region has the DNA TGTGCCAGCAGTTACTCCCCGCTAGCGCATAGCACAGATACGCAGTATTTT. Its translation: CASSYSPLAHSTDTQYF.